Below, one T cell receptor beta chain is given with its context. Its specificity is not known. These data belong to a study of T cell responses to AZD1222 COVID-19 vaccine. Overall study results and limits: Clonal diversity was possibly underestimated; the donors were predominantly white British and more often female. Elevations in Spike-specific TCR breadth and depth followed administration of two AZD1222 doses. Only after the peak T cell response were repertoires sampled. Spike-spanning, vaccine-associated CD4 TCRs were dominant at 160-218 and 743-854.

Here immunoSEQ multiplex PCR was the method, and the copy in TCRdb shows in-frame clones only, minus some. The sample lists 130,000 or so clones; approximately 95% were seen once. V dropped 4 bases and J dropped 0; count of bases not matched to a gene: 7. This CDR3 contains 16 residues. CDR1 MNHNY and CDR2 SVGAGI come from the germline V gene (reference sequence). The sample consisted of peripheral blood, taken on day 0 of MenACWY control vaccination. This TCR was recovered from an adult in good health. This chain links TRBV6-6 with TRBJ2-3; 7 nucleotides line up with TRBD2. DNA for the CDR3: TGTGCCAGCAGTTCTATAGCGGGTACTAGCACAGATACGCAGTATTTT. Translated: CASSSIAGTSTDTQYF.